This paragraph reports one T cell receptor beta chain. The data originate from a study of control samples from healthy donors and cancer patients. Clones were read by immunoSEQ multiplex PCR, and TCRdb kept only the in-frame ones, dropping some. Of tens of thousands of clones in the sample, roughly 85% were seen once. V was cut by 4 bases and J by 5 bases, with 12 bases left in between. The CDR3 covers 14 residues. From germline, CDR1 is SNHLY and CDR2 FYNNEI. The receptor was isolated from a man aged 60 to 69 with head and neck cancer. The sequenced sample consisted of PBMCs. V usage is TRBV2 and J usage is TRBJ2-1, with TRBD2 as a possible D gene (5 bases). The CDR3 coding sequence is TGTGCCAGCAGTGGCCTAGCCACACACAATGAGCAGTTCTTC. Its protein is CASSGLATHNEQFF.